This T cell receptor beta chain was sequenced in a study of STAT5B mutations in CD4+ large granular lymphocyte leukemia. Whole-study findings and limits: Patient CD4-sorted repertoires looked more clonal than healthy CD4+ repertoires, even without putative leukemic clones. Compared with healthy controls (2/35), patient top clones favored TRBV06 (8/27).

The germline CDR1 and CDR2 sequences are MNHEY and SVGAGI. The CDR3 loop spans 13 amino acids. V lost 3 bases, J lost 7 bases, and 10 bases lay in between. The method was immunoSEQ multiplex PCR; TCRdb's version includes in-frame clones alone and lacks a portion of them. The sample has about 38,000 clones, 75% to 85% seen once; the top ten hold 0.45% to 0.55%. This clone was picked up a small number of times. The antigen remains undetermined. The chain links TRBV6-5 to TRBJ1-5; D is uncertain. This sequence was found in a human donor in good health. The material sequenced was CD4+ T cells from blood buffy coats. CDR3 nucleotide sequence: TGTGCCAGCAGTTATAACAGCCTACAGCCCCAGCATTTT. It specifies CASSYNSLQPQHF.